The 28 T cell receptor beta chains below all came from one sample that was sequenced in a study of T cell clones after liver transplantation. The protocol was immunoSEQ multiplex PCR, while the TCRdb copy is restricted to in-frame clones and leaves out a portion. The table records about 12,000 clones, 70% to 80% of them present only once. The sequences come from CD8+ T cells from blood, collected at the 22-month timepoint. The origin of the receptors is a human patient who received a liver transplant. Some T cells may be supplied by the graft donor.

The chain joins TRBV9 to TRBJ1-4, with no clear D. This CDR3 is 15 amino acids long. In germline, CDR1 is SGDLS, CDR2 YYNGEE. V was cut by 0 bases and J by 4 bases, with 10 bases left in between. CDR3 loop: CASSVGVTDNEKLFF. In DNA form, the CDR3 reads TGTGCCAGCAGCGTAGGCGTGACGGATAATGAAAAACTGTTTTTT.

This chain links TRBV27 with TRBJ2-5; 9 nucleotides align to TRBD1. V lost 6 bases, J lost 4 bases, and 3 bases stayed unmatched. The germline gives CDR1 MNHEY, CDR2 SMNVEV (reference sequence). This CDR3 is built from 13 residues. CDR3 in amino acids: CASSKQGAETQYF. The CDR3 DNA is TGTGCCAGCAGCAAACAGGGGGCAGAGACCCAGTACTTC.

This CDR3 is CASSPMALEETQYF. The CDR3, as DNA: TGCGCCAGCAGCCCAATGGCATTAGAAGAGACCCAGTACTTC. The J gene is TRBJ2-5, the V gene TRBV5-1; D remains unclear. V was clipped by 4 bases and J by 3 bases, with 13 bases between them. Germline CDR1 is SGHRS and CDR2 is YFSETQ. The CDR3 extends over 14 amino acids. Drawing the rest from reference TRBV5-1 and TRBJ2-5, the complete variable domain is KAGVTQTPRYLIKTRGQQVTLSCSPISGHRSVSWYQQTPGQGLQFLFEYFSETQRNKGNFPGRFSGRQFSNSRSEMNVSTLELGDSALYLCASSPMALEETQYFGPGTRLLVL.

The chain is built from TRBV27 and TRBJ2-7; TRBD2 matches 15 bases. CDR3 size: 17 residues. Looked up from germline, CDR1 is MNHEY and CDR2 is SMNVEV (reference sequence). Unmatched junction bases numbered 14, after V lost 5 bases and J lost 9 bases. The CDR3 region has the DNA TGTGCCAGCAGTCCCCTCCCCGGGACTAGCGGGGGGCTGGGGCAGTACTTC. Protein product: CASSPLPGTSGGLGQYF.

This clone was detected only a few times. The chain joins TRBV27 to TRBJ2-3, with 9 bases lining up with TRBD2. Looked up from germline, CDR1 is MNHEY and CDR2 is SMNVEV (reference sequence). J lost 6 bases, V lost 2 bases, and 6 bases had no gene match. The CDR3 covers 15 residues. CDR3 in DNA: TGTGCCAGCAGTTTAGCGGGAGGGCCGTTTGATACGCAGTATTTT. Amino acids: CASSLAGGPFDTQYF.

This CDR3 is CASSGVGSPLHF. In nucleotides, the CDR3 is TGTGCCAGCAGCGGGGTCGGTTCACCCCTCCACTTT. The rearrangement uses TRBV7-2 and TRBJ1-6, with no clear D. The germline V and J ends were trimmed by 5 bases and 9 bases, with 8 bases remaining between them. The CDR3 runs to 12 residues. Germline values: CDR1 SGHTA, CDR2 FQGNSA.

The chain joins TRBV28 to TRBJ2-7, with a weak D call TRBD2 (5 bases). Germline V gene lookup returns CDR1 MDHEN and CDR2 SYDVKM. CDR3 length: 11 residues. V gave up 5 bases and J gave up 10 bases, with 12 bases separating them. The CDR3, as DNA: TGTGCCAGCAGTGTGACGGGGAGTCAGTACTTC. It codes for CASSVTGSQYF.

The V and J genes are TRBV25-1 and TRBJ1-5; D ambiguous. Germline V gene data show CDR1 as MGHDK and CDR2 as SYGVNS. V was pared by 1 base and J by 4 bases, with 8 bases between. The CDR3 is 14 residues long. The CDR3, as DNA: TGTGCCAGCAGTGAATTCAGCTTGAATCAGCCCCAGCATTTT. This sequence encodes CASSEFSLNQPQHF.

The CDR3 protein is CASSSALEGTGNYGYTF. The CDR3 DNA sequence: TGTGCCAGCAGCTCCGCCTTGGAGGGGACAGGCAATTATGGCTACACCTTC. The rearrangement uses TRBV9 and TRBJ1-2; 8 nucleotides align to TRBD1. This CDR3 is 17 amino acids long. V was pared by 4 bases and J by 5 bases, with 16 bases of the junction left unmatched. Germline V gives CDR1 SGDLS, CDR2 YYNGEE.

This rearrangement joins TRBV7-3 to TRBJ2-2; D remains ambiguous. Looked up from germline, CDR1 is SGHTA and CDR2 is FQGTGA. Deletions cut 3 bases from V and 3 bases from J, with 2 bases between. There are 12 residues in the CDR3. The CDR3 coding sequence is TGTGCCAGCAGCTTCGACACCGGGGAGCTGTTTTTT. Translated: CASSFDTGELFF. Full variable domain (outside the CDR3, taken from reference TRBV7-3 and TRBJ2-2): GAGVSQTPSNKVTEKGKYVELRCDPISGHTALYWYRQSLGQGPEFLIYFQGTGAADDSGLPNDRFFAVRPEGSVSTLKIQRTERGDSAVYLCASSFDTGELFFGEGSRLTVL.

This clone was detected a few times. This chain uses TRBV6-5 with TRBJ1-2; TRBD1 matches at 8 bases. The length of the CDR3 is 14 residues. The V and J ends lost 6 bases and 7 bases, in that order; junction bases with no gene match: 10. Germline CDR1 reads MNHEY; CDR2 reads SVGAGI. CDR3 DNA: TGTGCCAGCAGCTATATTACAGGGGGAGCTGGCTACACCTTC. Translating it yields CASSYITGGAGYTF.

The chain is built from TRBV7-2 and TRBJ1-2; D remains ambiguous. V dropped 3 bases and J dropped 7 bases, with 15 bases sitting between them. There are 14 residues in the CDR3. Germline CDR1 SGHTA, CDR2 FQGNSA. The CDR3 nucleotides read TGTGCCAGCAGCTTTCCCAGCCTACTGGCTGGCTACACCTTC. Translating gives CASSFPSLLAGYTF.

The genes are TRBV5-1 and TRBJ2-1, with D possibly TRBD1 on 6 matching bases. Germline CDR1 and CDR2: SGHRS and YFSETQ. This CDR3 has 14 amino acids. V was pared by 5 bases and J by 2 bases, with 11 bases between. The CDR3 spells CASRRTAAYNEQFF. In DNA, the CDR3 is TGCGCCAGCAGACGGACAGCGGCCTACAATGAGCAGTTCTTC.

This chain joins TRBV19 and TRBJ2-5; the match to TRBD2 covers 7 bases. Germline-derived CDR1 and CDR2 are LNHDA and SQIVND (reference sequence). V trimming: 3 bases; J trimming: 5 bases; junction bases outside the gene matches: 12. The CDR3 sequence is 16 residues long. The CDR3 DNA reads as TGTGCCAGTAGTATTTTTGGACTAGGGGTTGATGAGACCCAGTACTTC. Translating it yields CASSIFGLGVDETQYF.

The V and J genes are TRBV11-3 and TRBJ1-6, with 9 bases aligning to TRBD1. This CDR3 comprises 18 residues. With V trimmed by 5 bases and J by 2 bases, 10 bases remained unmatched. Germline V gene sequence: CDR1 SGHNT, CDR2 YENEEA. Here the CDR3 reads CASSPLRQGVTYNSPLHF. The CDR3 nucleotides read TGTGCCAGCAGCCCGCTCCGACAGGGGGTAACCTATAATTCACCCCTCCACTTT. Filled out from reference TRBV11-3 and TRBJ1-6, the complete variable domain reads EAGVVQSPRYKIIEKKQPVAFWCNPISGHNTLYWYLQNLGQGPELLIRYENEEAVDDSQLPKDRFSAERLKGVDSTLKIQPAELGDSAVYLCASSPLRQGVTYNSPLHFGNGTRLTVT.

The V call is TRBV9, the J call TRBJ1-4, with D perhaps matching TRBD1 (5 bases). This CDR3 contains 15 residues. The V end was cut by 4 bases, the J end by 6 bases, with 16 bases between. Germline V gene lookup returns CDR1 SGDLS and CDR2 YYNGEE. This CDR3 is CASSPTGLPYEKLFF. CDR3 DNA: TGTGCCAGCAGCCCCACAGGCCTCCCCTATGAAAAACTGTTTTTT.

CDR3: CASSQTGMTFYRGYEQYF. The CDR3 coding sequence is TGCGCCAGCAGCCAGACAGGGATGACGTTTTATAGGGGCTACGAGCAGTACTTC. The rearrangement uses TRBV5-1 and TRBJ2-7; TRBD1 matches 7 bases. V gave up 4 bases and J gave up 3 bases; unmatched junction bases: 19. The germline V gene encodes CDR1 SGHRS and CDR2 YFSETQ. There are 18 residues in the CDR3.

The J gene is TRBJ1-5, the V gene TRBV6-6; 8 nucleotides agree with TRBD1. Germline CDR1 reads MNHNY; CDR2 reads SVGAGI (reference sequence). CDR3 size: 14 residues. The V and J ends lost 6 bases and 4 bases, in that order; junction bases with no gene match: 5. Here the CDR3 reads CASRDYRGNQPQHF. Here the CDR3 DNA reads TGTGCCAGCAGGGATTACAGGGGGAATCAGCCCCAGCATTTT.

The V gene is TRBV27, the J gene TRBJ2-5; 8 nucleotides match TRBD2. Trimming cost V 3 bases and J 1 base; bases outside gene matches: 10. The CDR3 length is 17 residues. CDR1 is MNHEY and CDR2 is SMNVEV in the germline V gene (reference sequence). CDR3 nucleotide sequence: TGTGCCAGCAGTTTGGTCCAAGTTAGCGGGGCCCAAGAGACCCAGTACTTC. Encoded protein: CASSLVQVSGAQETQYF.

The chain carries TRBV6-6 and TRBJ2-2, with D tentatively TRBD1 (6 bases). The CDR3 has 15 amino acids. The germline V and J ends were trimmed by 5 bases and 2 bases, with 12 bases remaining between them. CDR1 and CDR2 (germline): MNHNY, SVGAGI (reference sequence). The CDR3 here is CASSLDSQNTGELFF. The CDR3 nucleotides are TGTGCCAGCAGTCTGGACAGTCAAAACACCGGGGAGCTGTTTTTT.

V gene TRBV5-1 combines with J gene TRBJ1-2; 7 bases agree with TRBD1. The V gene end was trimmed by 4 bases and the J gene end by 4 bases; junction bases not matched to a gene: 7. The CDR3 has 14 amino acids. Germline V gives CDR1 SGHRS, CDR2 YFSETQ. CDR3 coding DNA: TGCGCCAGCAGCCCCGGACAGGTAGCCTATGGCTACACCTTC. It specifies CASSPGQVAYGYTF.

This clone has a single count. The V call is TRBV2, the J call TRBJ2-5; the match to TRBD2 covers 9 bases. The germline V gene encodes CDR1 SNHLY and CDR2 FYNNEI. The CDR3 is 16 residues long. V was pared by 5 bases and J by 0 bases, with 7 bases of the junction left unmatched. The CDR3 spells CASSYWRGGDQETQYF. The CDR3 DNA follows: TGTGCCAGCAGTTACTGGCGGGGGGGGGACCAAGAGACCCAGTACTTC.

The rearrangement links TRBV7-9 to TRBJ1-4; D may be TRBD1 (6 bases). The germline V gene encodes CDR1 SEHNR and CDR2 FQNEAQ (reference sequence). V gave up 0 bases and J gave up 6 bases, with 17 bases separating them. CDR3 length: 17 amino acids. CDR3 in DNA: TGTGCCAGCAGCTTAGCCCCCCGGGGGGCCTTAGATGAAAAACTGTTTTTT. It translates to CASSLAPRGALDEKLFF.

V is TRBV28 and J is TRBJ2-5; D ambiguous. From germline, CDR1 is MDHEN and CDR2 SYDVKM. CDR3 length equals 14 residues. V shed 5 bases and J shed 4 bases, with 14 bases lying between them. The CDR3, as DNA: TGTGCCAGCAGTCAATGGGAACAGCTAGAGACCCAGTACTTC. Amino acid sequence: CASSQWEQLETQYF.

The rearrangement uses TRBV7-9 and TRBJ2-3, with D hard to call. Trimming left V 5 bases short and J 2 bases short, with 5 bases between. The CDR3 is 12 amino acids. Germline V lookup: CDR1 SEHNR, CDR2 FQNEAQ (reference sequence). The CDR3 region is CASSQTTDTQYF. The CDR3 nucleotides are TGTGCCAGCAGCCAGACCACAGATACGCAGTATTTT.

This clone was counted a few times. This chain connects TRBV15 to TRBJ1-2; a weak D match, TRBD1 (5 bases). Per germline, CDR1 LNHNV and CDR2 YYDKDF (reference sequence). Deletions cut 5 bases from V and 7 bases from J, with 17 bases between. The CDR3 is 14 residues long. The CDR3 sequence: CATSPLVGGAGYTF. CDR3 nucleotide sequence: TGTGCCACCAGCCCCCTTGTCGGGGGTGCTGGCTACACCTTC.

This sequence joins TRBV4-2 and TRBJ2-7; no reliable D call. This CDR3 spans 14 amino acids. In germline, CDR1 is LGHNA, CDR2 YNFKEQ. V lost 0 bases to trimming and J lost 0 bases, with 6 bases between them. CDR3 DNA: TGTGCCAGCAGCCAAGACCGGAGCTCCTACGAGCAGTACTTC. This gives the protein CASSQDRSSYEQYF.

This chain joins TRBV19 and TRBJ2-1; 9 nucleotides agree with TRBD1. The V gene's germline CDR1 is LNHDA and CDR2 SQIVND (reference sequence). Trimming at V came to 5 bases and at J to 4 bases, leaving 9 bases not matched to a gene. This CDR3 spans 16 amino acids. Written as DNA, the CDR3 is TGTGCCAGTAGTGCAATGGGACAGGGAACTTACAATGAGCAGTTCTTC. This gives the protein CASSAMGQGTYNEQFF.